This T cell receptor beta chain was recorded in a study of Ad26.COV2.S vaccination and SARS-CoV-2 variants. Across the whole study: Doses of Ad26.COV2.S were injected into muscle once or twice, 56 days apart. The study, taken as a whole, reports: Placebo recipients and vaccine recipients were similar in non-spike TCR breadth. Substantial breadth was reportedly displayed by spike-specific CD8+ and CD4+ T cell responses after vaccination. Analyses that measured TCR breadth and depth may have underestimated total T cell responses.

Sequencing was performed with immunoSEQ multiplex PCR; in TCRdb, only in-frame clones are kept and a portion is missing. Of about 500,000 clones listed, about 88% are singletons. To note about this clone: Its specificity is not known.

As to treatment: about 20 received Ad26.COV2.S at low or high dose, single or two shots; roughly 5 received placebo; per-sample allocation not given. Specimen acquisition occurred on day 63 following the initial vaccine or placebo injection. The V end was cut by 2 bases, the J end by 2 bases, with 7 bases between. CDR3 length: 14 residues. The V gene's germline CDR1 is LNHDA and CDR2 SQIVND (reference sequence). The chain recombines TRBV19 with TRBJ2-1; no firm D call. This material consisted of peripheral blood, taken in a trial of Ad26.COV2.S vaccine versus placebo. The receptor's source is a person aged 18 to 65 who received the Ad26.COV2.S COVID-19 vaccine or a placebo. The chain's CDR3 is CASSIPGPYNEQFF. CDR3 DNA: TGTGCCAGTAGTATACCCGGACCCTACAATGAGCAGTTCTTC.